This T cell receptor (beta chain) was found in a study of T cell responses to AZD1222 COVID-19 vaccine (dated by TCRdb to the early 2020s). Background for the entire study: Because spike-specific TCR depth and breadth did not differ between the two schedules, AZD1222 recipients who got a second dose at roughly 4 weeks were pooled with those who got a second dose at roughly 12 weeks. A total of just over 230 trial participants underwent TCR sequencing, of whom 207 received two doses of AZD1222 and about 25 received two doses of the MenACWY control vaccine. Enrollment into the trials was organized by age into subgroups of 18-55, 56-69 and 70-plus years, and those subgroups contained about 160, 30 and 59 TCR-sequenced participants, respectively. Paper-wide results and their limitations: Participants were mostly white British and included more females than males, and it was suggested by the authors that clonal diversity may have been underestimated. Reportedly, close to half of the unique spike-specific TCRs recognized epitopes lying outside the regions that are mutated in the B.1.351 and B.1.1.7 variants. In the small 56-69-year group, the increase in depth fell short of significance, most likely because of low power. The vaccine-associated CD4 TCRs covered the entire spike protein, and the dominant responses fell in regions 160-218 and 743-854. Because no samples from the day 14 peak response were available, repertoires could be characterized only after the peak T cell response. Conclusions about previously exposed vaccinees are limited, since just 6 or 7 AZD1222 recipients were seropositive for SARS-CoV-2 at baseline. Spike-specific TCR breadth and depth rose significantly after two AZD1222 doses compared with day 0 and with MenACWY recipients.

The time point tag for this specimen amounts to: baseline before first vaccination. Samples from vaccinated people were obtained from the UK trials COV001 and COV002, which included a single-blind randomized controlled phase 2/3 trial of AZD1222 (ChAdOx1 nCoV-19) in healthy adults. Trial participant PBMC samples were collected at day 0 and day 28 after the second dose for TCRbeta chain sequencing. The CDR3 regions of human TCRbeta chains were analyzed by immunosequencing. The original pipeline was this. Repertoire TCRs were matched against a reference library of SARS-CoV-2-specific TCRs generated with the MIRA antigen-specificity platform. Breadth meant the fraction of unique TCRs that were SARS-CoV-2-associated, whereas depth meant the fraction of total T cells that were SARS-CoV-2-associated. Using the MIRA data, each spike-specific TCR was mapped to the spike region that the TCR reacts to and placed in a CD4 or CD8 class. Log10-transformed breadth and depth values were compared by one-way ANOVA with Sidak's multiple comparisons tests. TCRdb took this table from immuneACCESS and kept in-frame rearrangements with V and J called. Such tables lack part of the clones; where checked against another copy, unresolved V genes explain under half of the gap, and the rest is unexplained. Clone size and V and J calls were adopted from that table, with D and trimming inferred from the DNA. Here the sample has 70,000 to 80,000 clones; about nine tenths occur a single time. About 2.7% of the sample goes to the ten largest clones.

The germline V gene encodes CDR1 LNHDA and CDR2 SQIVND (reference sequence). From cysteine to phenylalanine, the CDR3 is 15 amino acids long. The kept DNA is CDR3 alone, 45 bases in frame from the first base. Clipping removes 4 bases from V and 0 bases from J, with 4 as the unmatched junction base count. This clone was seen once. The antigen it recognizes is unknown. Base qualities were left out, and no much larger clone turns up one base away. This receptor was identified in an adult in good health. In this chain, TRBV19 is recombined with TRBJ2-3; the junction holds 7 bases that match TRBD1. Sequencing was performed on peripheral blood, taken on day 0 of AZD1222 vaccination. The DNA reads as follows: TGTGCCAGTAGTAAGACAGGGATGAGCACAGATACGCAGTATTTT. Its protein product is CASSKTGMSTDTQYF.